The rows below give T cell receptor beta chains drawn from one sample of a study of PD-1 blockade in mismatch repair-deficient tumors. Only in-frame clones appear in the TCRdb table, and some are missing; sequencing was by immunoSEQ multiplex PCR. The table has 120,000 or so clones, 85% to 90% seen once; the top ten hold 13%. The sample consisted of peripheral blood, taken 44 weeks after starting pembrolizumab. These receptors all come from an adult with mismatch repair-deficient cancer. CDR3s include the opening cysteine and the closing phenylalanine or tryptophan. D genes are given only for firm matches. A row's size may be missing; if present it is once, few, many or a size class.

v_gene: TRBV6-5
d_gene: -
len: 15
j_gene: TRBJ1-5
abundance: -
CDR3nt: TGTGCCAGCAGTTACTCGGGTGGCGACAATCAGCCCCAGCATTTT
CDR3aa: CASSYSGGDNQPQHF

v_gene: TRBV27
d_gene: -
len: 12
j_gene: TRBJ2-7
abundance: -
CDR3nt: TGTGCCAGCAGTTATCAGGGTTACGAGCAGTACTTC
CDR3aa: CASSYQGYEQYF

v_gene: TRBV9
d_gene: TRBD2
len: 15
j_gene: TRBJ2-5
abundance: -
CDR3nt: TGTGCCAGCAGCCCGCTAGCGGGAGGCCAAGAGACCCAGTACTTC
CDR3aa: CASSPLAGGQETQYF

v_gene: TRBV4-1
d_gene: TRBD2
len: 17
j_gene: TRBJ2-1
abundance: -
CDR3nt: TGCGCCAGCAGCCAGCGCCCCTTGCGGGAGATTTACAATGAGCAGTTCTTC
CDR3aa: CASSQRPLREIYNEQFF

v_gene: TRBV4-3
d_gene: -
len: 15
j_gene: TRBJ2-7
abundance: -
CDR3nt: TGCGCCAGCAGCCAATATGACAGCCTCTCCTACGAGCAGTACTTC
CDR3aa: CASSQYDSLSYEQYF

v_gene: TRBV27
d_gene: TRBD1
len: 14
j_gene: TRBJ1-2
abundance: -
CDR3nt: TGTGCCAGCAGAAGGACAGGGGGGAACTATGGCTACACCTTC
CDR3aa: CASRRTGGNYGYTF

v_gene: TRBV7-9
d_gene: TRBD2
len: 17
j_gene: TRBJ2-3
abundance: -
CDR3nt: TGTGCCAGCACCACCGCCGGACTAGCGTTAAGCACAGATACGCAGTATTTT
CDR3aa: CASTTAGLALSTDTQYF

v_gene: TRBV19
d_gene: TRBD2
len: 13
j_gene: TRBJ2-5
abundance: -
CDR3nt: TGTGCCACCGCCGGAGGGGAGGGGGAGACCCAGTACTTC
CDR3aa: CATAGGEGETQYF

v_gene: TRBV19
d_gene: TRBD2
len: 18
j_gene: TRBJ2-3
abundance: -
CDR3nt: TGTGCCAGTAGTACCCGGACTAGCGGGAGTATAGTGACAGATACGCAGTATTTT
CDR3aa: CASSTRTSGSIVTDTQYF

v_gene: TRBV29-1
d_gene: TRBD2
len: 18
j_gene: TRBJ2-5
abundance: -
CDR3nt: TGCAGCGTTCCCCCACCCGGACTAGCGGGAGGTGGCAGGGAGACCCAGTACTTC
CDR3aa: CSVPPPGLAGGGRETQYF

v_gene: TRBV9
d_gene: -
len: 15
j_gene: TRBJ1-5
abundance: -
CDR3nt: TGTGCCAGCAGCGTAGGAAGTGGAAGCAATCAGCCCCAGCATTTT
CDR3aa: CASSVGSGSNQPQHF

v_gene: TRBV19
d_gene: -
len: 11
j_gene: TRBJ2-7
abundance: once
CDR3nt: TGTGCCAGTGGAACAGGGTCCGAGCAGTACTTC
CDR3aa: CASGTGSEQYF

v_gene: TRBV6-5
d_gene: TRBD1
len: 16
j_gene: TRBJ2-7
abundance: -
CDR3nt: TGTGCCAGCAGTTACGATCAGGGGGCGTTCGCCTACGAGCAGTACTTC
CDR3aa: CASSYDQGAFAYEQYF

v_gene: TRBV9
d_gene: -
len: 14
j_gene: TRBJ2-1
abundance: -
CDR3nt: TGTGCCAGCAGCGTAGTCGGGGGCGTAAATGAGCAGTTCTTC
CDR3aa: CASSVVGGVNEQFF

v_gene: TRBV19
d_gene: -
len: 13
j_gene: TRBJ2-7
abundance: -
CDR3nt: TGTGCCAGTTCCGGGGGAGTTAACTACGAGCAGTACTTC
CDR3aa: CASSGGVNYEQYF

v_gene: TRBV15
d_gene: -
len: 13
j_gene: TRBJ2-7
abundance: -
CDR3nt: TGTGCCACCAGCAGGGGGTGGCACTACGAGCAGTACTTC
CDR3aa: CATSRGWHYEQYF

v_gene: TRBV29-1
d_gene: -
len: 12
j_gene: TRBJ2-7
abundance: -
CDR3nt: TGCAGCGTTGAGCTGGGTGGGAACGAGCAGTACTTC
CDR3aa: CSVELGGNEQYF

v_gene: TRBV6-6
d_gene: TRBD2
len: 16
j_gene: TRBJ2-7
abundance: -
CDR3nt: TGTGCCAGCAGTTACGGACTAGCGGGAGGGCCAAGCGAGCAGTACTTC
CDR3aa: CASSYGLAGGPSEQYF

v_gene: TRBV12-1
d_gene: -
len: 13
j_gene: TRBJ2-7
abundance: -
CDR3nt: TGTGCTCGCGGGGTAGCGGAGCCTTCTAAGCAGTACTTC
CDR3aa: CARGVAEPSKQYF

v_gene: TRBV10-1
d_gene: -
len: 11
j_gene: TRBJ1-1
abundance: -
CDR3nt: TGCGCCAGCAGCAACAGCACTGAAGCTTTCTTT
CDR3aa: CASSNSTEAFF

v_gene: TRBV6-1
d_gene: -
len: 13
j_gene: TRBJ2-7
abundance: -
CDR3nt: TGTGCCAGCAGTGAGGGCGGGGCCTACGAGCAGTACTTC
CDR3aa: CASSEGGAYEQYF

v_gene: TRBV30
d_gene: -
len: 13
j_gene: TRBJ2-7
abundance: few
CDR3nt: TGTGCCTGGAGTTTCGGACCTAGCTACGAGCAGTACTTC
CDR3aa: CAWSFGPSYEQYF

v_gene: TRBV10-3
d_gene: -
len: 14
j_gene: TRBJ1-2
abundance: -
CDR3nt: TGTGCCATCAGTCACAGGGAGGGGGACTATGGCTACACCTTC
CDR3aa: CAISHREGDYGYTF

v_gene: TRBV27
d_gene: TRBD2
len: 18
j_gene: TRBJ2-3
abundance: once
CDR3nt: TGTGCCAGCAGTCTACGACTAGCGGGACCTCCTAGCACAGATACGCAGTATTTT
CDR3aa: CASSLRLAGPPSTDTQYF

v_gene: TRBV10-3
d_gene: TRBD1
len: 14
j_gene: TRBJ2-1
abundance: -
CDR3nt: TGTGCCATCAGTTATACCGACAGGGGGCCTGAGCAGTTCTTC
CDR3aa: CAISYTDRGPEQFF

v_gene: TRBV15
d_gene: TRBD2
len: 17
j_gene: TRBJ2-5
abundance: -
CDR3nt: TGTGCCACCAGCAGAGGGAGGGCTAGCGGGAGGTGGGAGACCCAGTACTTC
CDR3aa: CATSRGRASGRWETQYF

v_gene: TRBV27
d_gene: TRBD2
len: 17
j_gene: TRBJ2-2
abundance: -
CDR3nt: TGTGCCAGCAGTTTACAAGCGGGACTTCCATTAACCGGGGAGCTGTTTTTT
CDR3aa: CASSLQAGLPLTGELFF

v_gene: TRBV27
d_gene: -
len: 13
j_gene: TRBJ2-3
abundance: -
CDR3nt: TGTGCCAGCAGTCAACTCGACACAGATACGCAGTATTTT
CDR3aa: CASSQLDTDTQYF

v_gene: TRBV7-9
d_gene: -
len: 15
j_gene: TRBJ2-5
abundance: -
CDR3nt: TGTGCCAGCAGCGATCGGGCAGACTTGCAAGAGACCCAGTACTTC
CDR3aa: CASSDRADLQETQYF

v_gene: TRBV10-3
d_gene: -
len: 15
j_gene: TRBJ2-5
abundance: -
CDR3nt: TGTGCCATCAGTGAAGATGGCAGGGTACAAGAGACCCAGTACTTC
CDR3aa: CAISEDGRVQETQYF

v_gene: TRBV6-6
d_gene: TRBD1
len: 15
j_gene: TRBJ2-7
abundance: -
CDR3nt: TGTGCCAGCAGTTACTCGACAGGGGGCTCCTACGAGCAGTACTTC
CDR3aa: CASSYSTGGSYEQYF

v_gene: TRBV4-3
d_gene: -
len: 16
j_gene: TRBJ2-3
abundance: -
CDR3nt: TGCGCCAGCAGCCAAGATACAGGGAGTTGGACAGATACGCAGTATTTT
CDR3aa: CASSQDTGSWTDTQYF

v_gene: TRBV18
d_gene: TRBD1
len: 20
j_gene: TRBJ2-6
abundance: -
CDR3nt: TGTGCCAGCTCACCAAGATTCCCCGGGACAGGTAGCTCTGGGGCCAACGTCCTGACTTTC
CDR3aa: CASSPRFPGTGSSGANVLTF